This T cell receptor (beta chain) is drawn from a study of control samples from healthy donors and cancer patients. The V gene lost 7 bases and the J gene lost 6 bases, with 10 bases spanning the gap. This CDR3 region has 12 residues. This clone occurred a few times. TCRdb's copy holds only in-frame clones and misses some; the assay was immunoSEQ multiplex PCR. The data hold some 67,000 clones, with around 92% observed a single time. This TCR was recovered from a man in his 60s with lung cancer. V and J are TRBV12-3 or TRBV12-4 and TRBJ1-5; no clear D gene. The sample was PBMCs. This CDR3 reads CASTRGFQPQHF. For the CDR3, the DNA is TGTGCCAGCACCAGAGGGTTTCAGCCCCAGCATTTT.